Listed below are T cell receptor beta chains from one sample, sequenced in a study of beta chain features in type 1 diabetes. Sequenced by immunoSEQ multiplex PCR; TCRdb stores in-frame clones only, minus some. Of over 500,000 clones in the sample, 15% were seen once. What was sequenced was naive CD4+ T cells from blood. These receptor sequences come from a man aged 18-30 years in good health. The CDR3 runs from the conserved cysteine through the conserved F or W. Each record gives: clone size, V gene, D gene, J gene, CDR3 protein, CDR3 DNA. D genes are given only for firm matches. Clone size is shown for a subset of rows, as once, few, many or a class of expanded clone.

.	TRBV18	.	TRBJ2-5	CASSPPLAWYQGTQYF	TGTGCCAGCTCACCTCCTTTAGCCTGGTACCAAGGGACCCAGTACTTC
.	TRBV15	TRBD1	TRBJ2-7	CATSRDRGGYEQYF	TGTGCCACCAGCAGGGACAGGGGCGGGTACGAGCAGTACTTC
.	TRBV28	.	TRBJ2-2	CASSPDWSSNTGELFF	TGTGCCAGCAGTCCTGACTGGTCTAGCAACACCGGGGAGCTGTTTTTT
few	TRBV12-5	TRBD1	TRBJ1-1	CASGSGAGQGGTEAFF	TGTGCTAGTGGTTCTGGGGCTGGACAGGGGGGCACTGAAGCTTTCTTT
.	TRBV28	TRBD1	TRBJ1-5	CASSPDRVQPQHF	TGTGCCAGCAGTCCTGACAGGGTTCAGCCCCAGCATTTT
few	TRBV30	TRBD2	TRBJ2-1	CAWSRLFGRSSYNEQFF	TGTGCCTGGAGTAGGCTCTTCGGGAGGAGCTCCTACAATGAGCAGTTCTTC
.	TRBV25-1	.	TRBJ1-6	CASREDGYNSPLHF	TGTGCCAGCAGAGAGGACGGTTATAATTCACCCCTCCACTTT
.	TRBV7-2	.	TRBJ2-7	CASSLGVREQYF	TGTGCCAGCAGCTTGGGCGTGCGGGAGCAGTACTTC
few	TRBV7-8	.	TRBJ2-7	CASSLLGAAGGYEQYF	TGTGCCAGCAGCTTATTAGGGGCGGCAGGGGGGTACGAGCAGTACTTC
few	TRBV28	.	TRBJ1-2	CASSLARGYGYTF	TGTGCCAGCAGCCTGGCTCGGGGCTATGGCTACACCTTC
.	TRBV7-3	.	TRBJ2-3	CASSRDIKDTQYF	TGTGCCAGCAGCCGTGACATAAAAGATACGCAGTATTTT
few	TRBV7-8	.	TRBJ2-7	CASSRSYEQYF	TGTGCCAGCAGCCGATCCTACGAGCAGTACTTC
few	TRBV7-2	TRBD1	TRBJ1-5	CASSPDRGNQPQHF	TGTGCCAGCAGCCCCGACAGGGGCAATCAGCCCCAGCATTTT
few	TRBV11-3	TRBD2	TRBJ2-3	CASSTGLTSGVTDTQYF	TGTGCCAGCAGCACCGGCCTAACTAGCGGGGTGACAGATACGCAGTATTTT
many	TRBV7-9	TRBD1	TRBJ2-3	CASSKDRGGTDTQYF	TGTGCCAGCAGCAAGGACAGGGGGGGCACAGATACGCAGTATTTT
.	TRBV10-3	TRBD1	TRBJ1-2	CAISPDRGYGYTF	TGTGCCATCTCTCCGGACAGGGGCTATGGCTACACCTTC
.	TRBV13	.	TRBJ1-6	CASSLAQGIGNSPLHF	TGTGCCAGCAGCTTAGCACAGGGAATAGGTAATTCACCCCTCCACTTT
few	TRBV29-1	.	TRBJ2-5	CSVVGHWRDPETQYF	TGCAGCGTTGTCGGGCATTGGCGCGACCCGGAAACCCAGTACTTC
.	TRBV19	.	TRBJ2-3	CASSMIPSTDTQYF	TGTGCCAGTAGTATGATTCCCAGCACAGATACGCAGTATTTT
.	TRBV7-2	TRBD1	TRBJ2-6	CASSLTYRGRGANVLTF	TGTGCCAGCAGCCTAACTTACAGGGGGCGTGGGGCCAACGTCCTGACTTTC
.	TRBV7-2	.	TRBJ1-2	CASSRGPVNYGYTF	TGTGCCAGCAGCCGGGGCCCTGTCAACTATGGCTACACCTTC
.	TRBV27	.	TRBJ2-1	CASSFGGSYNEQFF	TGTGCCAGCAGTTTTGGGGGGTCCTACAATGAGCAGTTCTTC
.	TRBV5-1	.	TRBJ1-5	CASTLMDSNQPQHF	TGCGCCAGCACCCTAATGGATAGCAATCAGCCCCAGCATTTT
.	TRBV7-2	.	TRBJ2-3	CASSYYTDTQYF	TGTGCCAGCAGCTACTACACAGATACGCAGTATTTT
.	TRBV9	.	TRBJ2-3	CASSVALGSTDTQYF	TGTGCCAGCAGCGTAGCGCTGGGCAGCACAGATACGCAGTATTTT
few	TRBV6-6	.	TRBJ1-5	CASSYSTNSNQPQHF	TGTGCCAGCAGTTACTCGACTAATAGCAATCAGCCCCAGCATTTT
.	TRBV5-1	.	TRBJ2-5	CASSGRDTSIGTQYF	TGCGCCAGCAGCGGACGGGACACGTCCATCGGGACCCAGTACTTC
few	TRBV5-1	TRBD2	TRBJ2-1	CASSLALAGGGPFNEQFF	TGCGCCAGCAGCTTGGCACTAGCGGGCGGAGGGCCCTTCAATGAGCAGTTCTTC
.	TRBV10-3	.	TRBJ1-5	CAISESSGPNQPQHF	TGTGCCATCAGTGAGTCGTCCGGGCCCAATCAGCCCCAGCATTTT
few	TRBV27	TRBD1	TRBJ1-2	CASGIRTGVYGYTF	TGTGCCAGCGGCATTAGGACAGGGGTCTATGGCTACACCTTC
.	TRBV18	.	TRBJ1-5	CASSPGPNSNQPQHF	TGTGCCAGCTCACCGGGCCCGAATAGCAATCAGCCCCAGCATTTT
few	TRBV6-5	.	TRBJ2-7	CASRRGRAYEQYF	TGTGCCAGCAGACGCGGACGTGCCTACGAGCAGTACTTC
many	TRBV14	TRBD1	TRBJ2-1	CASSWGQGIGAYNEQFF	TGTGCCAGCAGCTGGGGACAGGGGATCGGTGCCTACAATGAGCAGTTCTTC
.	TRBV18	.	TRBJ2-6	CASSPQGAGANVLTF	TGTGCCAGCTCACCACAGGGGGCTGGGGCCAACGTCCTGACTTTC
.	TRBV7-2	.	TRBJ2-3	CASSLGVGRSTDTQYF	TGTGCCAGCAGCTTAGGGGTGGGCAGAAGCACAGATACGCAGTATTTT
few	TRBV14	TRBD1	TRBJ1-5	CASSQSGGQPQHF	TGTGCCAGCAGCCAATCAGGGGGGCAGCCCCAGCATTTT
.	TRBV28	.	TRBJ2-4	CASSLAVLAKNIQYF	TGTGCCAGCAGTTTAGCGGTATTAGCCAAAAACATTCAGTACTTC
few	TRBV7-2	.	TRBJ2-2	CASSLQGGGELFF	TGTGCCAGCAGCCTCCAGGGAGGCGGGGAGCTGTTTTTT
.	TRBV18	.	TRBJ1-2	CASSPLPNLNYNYGYTF	TGTGCCAGCTCACCACTTCCAAATCTTAACTATAACTATGGCTACACCTTC
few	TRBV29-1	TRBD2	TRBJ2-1	CSAEGRAIYNEQFF	TGCAGCGCTGAGGGGAGGGCTATATACAATGAGCAGTTCTTC
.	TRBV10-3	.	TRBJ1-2	CAISGYQRGTSGYTF	TGTGCCATCAGTGGATATCAGAGGGGAACAAGTGGCTACACCTTC
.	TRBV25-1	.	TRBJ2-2	CASSDLDRNTGELFF	TGTGCCAGCAGTGACCTGGACAGGAACACCGGGGAGCTGTTTTTT
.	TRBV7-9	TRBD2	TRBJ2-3	CASSYSSGIPDTQYF	TGTGCCAGCAGCTATTCTAGCGGGATCCCAGATACGCAGTATTTT
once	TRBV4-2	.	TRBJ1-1	CASSQDSERNTEAFF	TGTGCCAGCAGCCAAGATAGTGAGAGGAACACTGAAGCTTTCTTT
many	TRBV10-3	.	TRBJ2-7	CAISTDGTYEQYF	TGTGCCATCAGTACCGACGGTACCTACGAGCAGTACTTC
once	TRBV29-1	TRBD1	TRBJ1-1	CSVFGQGGTEAFF	TGCAGCGTTTTTGGACAGGGGGGAACTGAAGCTTTCTTT
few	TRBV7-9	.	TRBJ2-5	CASSWLLDQETQYF	TGTGCCAGCAGCTGGTTACTAGACCAAGAGACCCAGTACTTC
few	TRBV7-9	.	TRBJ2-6	CASSPMWRSGANVLTF	TGTGCCAGCAGCCCGATGTGGCGCTCTGGGGCCAACGTCCTGACTTTC
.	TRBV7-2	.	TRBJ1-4	CASSLGSSYSEKLFF	TGTGCCAGCAGCTTAGGTTCTTCCTACAGTGAAAAACTGTTTTTT
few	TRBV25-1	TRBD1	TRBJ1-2	CASISGTGYGYTF	TGTGCCAGCATATCCGGGACAGGATATGGCTACACCTTC
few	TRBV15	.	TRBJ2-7	CATSSDLDTLEQYF	TGTGCCACCAGCAGCGACCTGGACACGTTGGAGCAGTACTTC
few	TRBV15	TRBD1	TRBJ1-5	CATSRKGQGYNQPQHF	TGTGCCACCAGCAGGAAGGGACAGGGTTACAATCAGCCCCAGCATTTT
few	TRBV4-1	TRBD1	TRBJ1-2	CASSHPLGQRSF	TGCGCCAGCAGCCACCCCCTGGGACAGAGGAGCTTC
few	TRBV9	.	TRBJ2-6	CASSRQNSGANVLTF	TGTGCCAGCAGCCGACAAAACTCTGGGGCCAACGTCCTGACTTTC
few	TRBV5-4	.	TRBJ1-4	CASSLTNEKLFF	TGTGCCAGCAGCCTAACTAATGAAAAACTGTTTTTT
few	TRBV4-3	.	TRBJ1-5	CASSQDGNQPQHF	TGCGCCAGCAGCCAAGATGGGAATCAGCCCCAGCATTTT
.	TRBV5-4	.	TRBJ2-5	CASSLALYQETQYF	TGTGCCAGCAGCCTTGCCCTATACCAAGAGACCCAGTACTTC